This T cell receptor (beta chain) appears in the sequencing data of a study of blood T cell repertoires in COVID-19. Study-level information: The origin of the acute and convalescent COVID-19 samples was the United States, Italy and Spain. T cells, B-cell-depleted T cells, or PBMCs provided the cDNA or gDNA that served as material.

In the original analysis: Amplification from reference gene primers served as the basis for estimated nucleated cell counts. Measured with immunoSEQ multiplex PCR; TCRdb has only the in-frame clones, and not every one. V and J calls and clone size are as listed in that table; D and trimming were resolved from the DNA. The sample yields around 300,000 clones, 80% to 90% seen once. Germline values: CDR1 SGDLS, CDR2 YYNGEE. V gave up 0 bases and J gave up 5 bases, with 15 bases separating them. CDR3 length: 16 residues. What was sequenced was peripheral blood. The sequence came from a man younger than 40 with active or convalescent COVID-19. The chain carries TRBV9 and TRBJ2-1; tentatively, D is TRBD2 (7 bases). The CDR3 reads CASSVGRGRGNNEQFF. CDR3 nucleotide sequence: TGTGCCAGCAGCGTAGGACGGGGGCGGGGGAACAATGAGCAGTTCTTC.